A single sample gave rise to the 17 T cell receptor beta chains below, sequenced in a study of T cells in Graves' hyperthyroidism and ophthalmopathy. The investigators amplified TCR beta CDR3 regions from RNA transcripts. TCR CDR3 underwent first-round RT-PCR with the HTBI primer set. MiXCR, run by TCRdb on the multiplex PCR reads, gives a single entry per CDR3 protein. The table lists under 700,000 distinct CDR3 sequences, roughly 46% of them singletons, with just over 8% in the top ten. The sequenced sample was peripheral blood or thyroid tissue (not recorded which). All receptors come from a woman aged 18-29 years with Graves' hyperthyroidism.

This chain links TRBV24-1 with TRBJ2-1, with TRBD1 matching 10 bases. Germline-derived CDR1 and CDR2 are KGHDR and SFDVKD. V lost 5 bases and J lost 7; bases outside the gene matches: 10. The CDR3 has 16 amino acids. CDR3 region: CATSAPPGQGSNEQFF. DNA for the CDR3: TGTGCCACCAGTGCCCCCCCGGGACAGGGGTCGAATGAGCAGTTCTTC.

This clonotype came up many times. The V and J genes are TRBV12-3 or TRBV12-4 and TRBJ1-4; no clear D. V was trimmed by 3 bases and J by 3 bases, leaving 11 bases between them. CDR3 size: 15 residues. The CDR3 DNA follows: TGTGCCAGCAGTTTCCCGGACGTCGCTAATGAAAAACTGTTTTTT. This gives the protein CASSFPDVANEKLFF.

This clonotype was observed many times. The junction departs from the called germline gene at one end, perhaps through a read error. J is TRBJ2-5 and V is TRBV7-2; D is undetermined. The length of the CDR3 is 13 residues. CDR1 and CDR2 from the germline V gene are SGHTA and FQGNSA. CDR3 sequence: CASSSGAEETQYF. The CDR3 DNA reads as TGTGCTAGCAGCTCGGGCGCGGAAGAGACCCAGTACTTC.

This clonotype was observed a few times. CDR3: CASSLSGEEKLFF. DNA of the CDR3: TGTGCCAGCAGTTTATCCGGGGAGGAAAAACTGTTTTTT. The V call is TRBV19, the J call TRBJ1-4; D gene ambiguous. There are 13 residues in the CDR3. Germline V lookup: CDR1 LNHDA, CDR2 SQIVND (reference sequence). V was cut by 9 bases and J by 8 bases, with 16 bases left in between.

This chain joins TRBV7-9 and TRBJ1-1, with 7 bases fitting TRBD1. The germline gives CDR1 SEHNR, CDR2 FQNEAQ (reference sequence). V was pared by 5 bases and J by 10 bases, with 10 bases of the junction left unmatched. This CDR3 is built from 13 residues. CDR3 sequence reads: CASSAEQGLRAFF. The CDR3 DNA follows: TGTGCCAGCAGCGCGGAACAGGGGCTGAGAGCTTTCTTT.

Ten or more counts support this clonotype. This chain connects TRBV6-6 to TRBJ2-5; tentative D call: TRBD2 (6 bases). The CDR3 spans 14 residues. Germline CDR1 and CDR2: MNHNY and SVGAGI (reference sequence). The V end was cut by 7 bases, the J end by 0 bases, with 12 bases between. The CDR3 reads CASKVGGYQETQYF. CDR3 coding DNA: TGTGCCAGCAAGGTTGGGGGGTACCAAGAGACCCAGTACTTC.

CDR3 in DNA: TGTGCCAGCAGTGGCCTACTAGCGGGAGTAAGGTACGAGCAGTACTTC. Translating it yields CASSGLLAGVRYEQYF. The chain employs TRBV25-1 and TRBJ2-7, with TRBD2 matching over 11 bases. V lost 4 bases to trimming and J lost 4 bases; unmatched junction nucleotides: 9. Germline V gene data show CDR1 as MGHDK and CDR2 as SYGVNS. This CDR3 has 16 amino acids.

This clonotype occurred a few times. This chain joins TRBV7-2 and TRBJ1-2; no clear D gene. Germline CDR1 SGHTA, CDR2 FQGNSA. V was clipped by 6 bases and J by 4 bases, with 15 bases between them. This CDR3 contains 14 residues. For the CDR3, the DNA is TGTGCCAGCAGTCCCCGCTCGACGGGCTATGGCTACACCTTC. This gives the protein CASSPRSTGYGYTF.

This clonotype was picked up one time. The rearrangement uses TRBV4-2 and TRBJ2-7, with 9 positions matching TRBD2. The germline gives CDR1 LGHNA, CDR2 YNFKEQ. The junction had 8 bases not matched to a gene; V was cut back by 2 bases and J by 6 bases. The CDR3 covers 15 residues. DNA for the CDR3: TGTGCCAGCAGCCAAACCGGGACTAGCAACCTCGAGCAGTACTTC. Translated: CASSQTGTSNLEQYF.

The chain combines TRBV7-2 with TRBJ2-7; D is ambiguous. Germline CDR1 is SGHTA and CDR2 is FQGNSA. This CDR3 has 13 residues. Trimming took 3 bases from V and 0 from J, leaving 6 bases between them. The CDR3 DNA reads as TGTGCCAGCAGCTTCGACCACTCCTACGAGCAGTACTTC. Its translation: CASSFDHSYEQYF.

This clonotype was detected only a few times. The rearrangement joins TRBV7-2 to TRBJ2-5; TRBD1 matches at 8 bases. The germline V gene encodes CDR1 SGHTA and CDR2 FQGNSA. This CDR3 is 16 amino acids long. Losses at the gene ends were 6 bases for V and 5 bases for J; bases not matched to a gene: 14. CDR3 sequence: CASSLFLAGGTETQYF. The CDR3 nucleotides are TGTGCCAGCAGTTTGTTTCTAGCAGGGGGCACGGAGACCCAGTACTTC.

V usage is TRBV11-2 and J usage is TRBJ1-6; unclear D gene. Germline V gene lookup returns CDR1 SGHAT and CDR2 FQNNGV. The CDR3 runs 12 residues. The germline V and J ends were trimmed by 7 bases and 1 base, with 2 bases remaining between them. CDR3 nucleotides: TGTGCCAGCATTTCCTATAATTCACCCCTCCACTTT. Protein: CASISYNSPLHF.

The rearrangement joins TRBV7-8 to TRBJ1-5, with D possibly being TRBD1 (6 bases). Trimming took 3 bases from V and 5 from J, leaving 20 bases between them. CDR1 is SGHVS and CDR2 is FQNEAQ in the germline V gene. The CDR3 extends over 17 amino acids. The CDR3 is CASSLMPADSYYQPQHF. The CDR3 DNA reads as TGTGCCAGCAGCTTGATGCCCGCGGACAGCTATTATCAGCCCCAGCATTTT.

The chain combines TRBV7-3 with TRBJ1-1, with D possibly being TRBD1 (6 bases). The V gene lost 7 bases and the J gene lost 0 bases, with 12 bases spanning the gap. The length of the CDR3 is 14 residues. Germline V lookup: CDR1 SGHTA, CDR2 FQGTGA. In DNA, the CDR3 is TGTGCCAGCACCGTCAGGGGCCTGAACACTGAAGCTTTCTTT. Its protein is CASTVRGLNTEAFF.

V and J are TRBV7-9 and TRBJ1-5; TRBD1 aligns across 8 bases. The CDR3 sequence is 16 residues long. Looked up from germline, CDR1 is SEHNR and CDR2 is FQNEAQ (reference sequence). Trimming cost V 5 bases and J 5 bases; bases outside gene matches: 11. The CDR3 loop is CASSQDKDRADQPQHF. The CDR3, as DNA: TGTGCCAGCAGCCAAGATAAGGACAGGGCAGATCAGCCCCAGCATTTT. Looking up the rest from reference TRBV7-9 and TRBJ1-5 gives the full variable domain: DTGVSQNPRHKITKRGQNVTFRCDPISEHNRLYWYRQTLGQGPEFLTYFQNEAQLEKSRLLSDRFSAERPKGSFSTLEIQRTEQGDSAMYLCASSQDKDRADQPQHFGDGTRLSIL.

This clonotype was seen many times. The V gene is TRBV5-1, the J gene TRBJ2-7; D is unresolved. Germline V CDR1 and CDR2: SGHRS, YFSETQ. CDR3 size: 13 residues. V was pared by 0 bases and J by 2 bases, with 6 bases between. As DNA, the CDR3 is TGCGCCAGCAGCTTGGAGCCAACCTACGAGCAGTACTTC. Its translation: CASSLEPTYEQYF.

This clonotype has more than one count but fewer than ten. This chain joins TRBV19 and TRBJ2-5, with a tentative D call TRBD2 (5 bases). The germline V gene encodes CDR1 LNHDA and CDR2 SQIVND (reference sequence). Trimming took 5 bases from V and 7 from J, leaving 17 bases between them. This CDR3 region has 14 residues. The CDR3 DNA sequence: TGTGCCAGTAGTGCGGGCCCTGCAGGATGGACCCAGTACTTC. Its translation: CASSAGPAGWTQYF. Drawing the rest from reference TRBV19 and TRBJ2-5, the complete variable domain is DGGITQSPKYLFRKEGQNVTLSCEQNLNHDAMYWYRQDPGQGLRLIYYSQIVNDFQKGDIAEGYSVSREKKESFPLTVTSAQKNPTAFYLCASSAGPAGWTQYFGPGTRLLVL.